One and the same sample provided the 11 T cell receptor beta chains below, sequenced in a study of T-cell memory formation after mild COVID-19. TCRdb ran MiXCR on the 5' RACE reads and lists one entry per CDR3 protein. The data hold 40,000 to 60,000 distinct CDR3 sequences, with over 9% observed a single time. Sequenced: PBMCs or a T cell subset sorted from them (not recorded which). The receptors originated from an adult woman who had mild COVID-19 (a few samples of this study predate the infection). Cell type and time point are not known.

This clonotype was seen more than once but under ten times. The chain carries TRBV7-3 and TRBJ2-2; the D is unclear. The CDR3 is 13 residues long. The V end was cut by 4 bases, the J end by 7 bases, with 10 bases between. From germline, CDR1 is SGHTA and CDR2 FQGTGA. CDR3 in amino acids: CASSSLQYGELFF. CDR3 DNA: TGTGCCAGCAGCTCCCTTCAGTACGGGGAGCTGTTTTTT.

The V call is TRBV4-2, the J call TRBJ2-7; D not certain. This CDR3 region has 16 residues. CDR1 is LGHNA and CDR2 is YNFKEQ in the germline V gene. V gave up 0 bases and J gave up 1 base, with 13 bases separating them. DNA for the CDR3: TGTGCCAGCAGCCAAGAGTGGTCTAGAAAGTCCTACGAGCAGTACTTC. Its translation: CASSQEWSRKSYEQYF.

This clonotype appeared a few times. The rearrangement uses TRBV19 and TRBJ1-1; 7 bases line up with TRBD1. CDR1 is LNHDA and CDR2 is SQIVND in the germline V gene (reference sequence). This CDR3 comprises 13 residues. Trimming cost V 5 bases and J 5 bases; bases outside gene matches: 5. In DNA, the CDR3 is TGTGCCAGTAGTTTAAAGGGGGCTACTGAAGCTTTCTTT. This sequence encodes CASSLKGATEAFF.

This clonotype has just a few counts. This chain joins TRBV24-1 and TRBJ2-2, with D unresolved. The CDR3 has 14 residues. The germline V gene has CDR1 KGHDR and CDR2 SFDVKD. Between the trimmed V and J ends, which lost 0 bases and 0 bases, there was a span of 1 base. CDR3: CATSDLANTGELFF. CDR3 nucleotides: TGTGCCACCAGTGATTTGGCGAACACCGGGGAGCTGTTTTTT.

This clonotype was recorded a few times. The rearrangement links TRBV12-3 or TRBV12-4 to TRBJ2-1; 9 nucleotides agree with TRBD2. V lost 4 bases to trimming and J lost 7 bases; unmatched junction nucleotides: 8. The CDR3 loop spans 15 amino acids. The CDR3 here is CASSSGGRAVNEQFF. The DNA for the CDR3 is TGTGCCAGCAGTTCGGGCGGGAGGGCCGTGAATGAGCAGTTCTTC.

The chain carries TRBV11-2 and TRBJ2-1, with D possibly being TRBD2 (8 bases). Trimming cost V 4 bases and J 7 bases, with 17 bases left between them. The CDR3 totals 15 residues. Per germline, CDR1 SGHAT and CDR2 FQNNGV. CDR3 sequence (DNA): TGTGCCAGCAGCTCCCCGGGAGGGGGCCGTAATGAGCAGTTCTTC. Encoded protein: CASSSPGGGRNEQFF.

A few counts support this clonotype. The gene calls are TRBV7-6 and TRBJ2-1, with 7 bases that match TRBD1. This CDR3 is built from 15 residues. V gave up 1 base and J gave up 3 bases; unmatched junction bases: 3. The germline gives CDR1 SGHVS, CDR2 FNYEAQ. The CDR3 region is CASSLGQGVYNEQFF. CDR3 bases: TGTGCCAGCAGCTTAGGGCAGGGGGTCTACAATGAGCAGTTCTTC.

This clonotype is deemed medium-sized. The chain couples TRBV11-2 to TRBJ2-5, with 7 bases identical to TRBD2. V was pared by 3 bases and J by 5 bases, with 12 bases of the junction left unmatched. The CDR3 sequence is 16 residues long. Germline CDR1 reads SGHAT; CDR2 reads FQNNGV. Written as DNA, the CDR3 is TGTGCCAGCAGCTTGGGAGGAGGGAGGGCCATGGAGACCCAGTACTTC. Encoded protein: CASSLGGGRAMETQYF.

This clonotype was detected many times. The gene calls are TRBV24-1 and TRBJ2-7; unclear D gene. The ends were cut back, 3 bases at V and 3 bases at J, with 8 bases in the middle. Germline values: CDR1 KGHDR, CDR2 SFDVKD. The CDR3 extends over 13 amino acids. The CDR3 reads CATSDNLSYEQYF. Here the CDR3 DNA reads TGTGCCACCAGTGATAACTTGAGCTACGAGCAGTACTTC.

CDR3 in amino acids: CASSFGGQGGYGYTF. CDR3 nucleotide sequence: TGTGCCAGCAGCTTTGGGGGACAGGGAGGCTATGGCTACACCTTC. This chain links TRBV11-2 with TRBJ1-2, with 9 bases fitting TRBD1. Germline CDR1 is SGHAT and CDR2 is FQNNGV. The CDR3 extends over 15 amino acids. Trimming at V came to 3 bases and at J to 4 bases, leaving 6 bases not matched to a gene. Supplemented by reference TRBV11-2 and TRBJ1-2, the full variable domain reads EAGVAQSPRYKIIEKRQSVAFWCNPISGHATLYWYQQILGQGPKLLIQFQNNGVVDDSQLPKDRFSAERLKGVDSTLKIQPAKLEDSAVYLCASSFGGQGGYGYTFGSGTRLTVV.

This clonotype was counted between two and nine times. The J gene is TRBJ2-2, the V gene TRBV9, with D hard to call. Trimming stripped 1 base from V and 6 bases from J, with 16 bases between. This CDR3 has 16 residues. CDR1 and CDR2 from the germline V gene are SGDLS and YYNGEE. The CDR3 protein is CASSVSNTIGPGELFF. The CDR3, as DNA: TGTGCCAGCAGCGTATCGAATACCATTGGCCCCGGGGAGCTGTTTTTT.